One and the same sample provided the 20 T cell receptor beta chains below, sequenced in a study of control samples from healthy donors and cancer patients. Only in-frame clones appear in the TCRdb table, and some are missing; sequencing was by immunoSEQ multiplex PCR. Recorded here are approximately 190,000 clones; the top ten clones represent more than 2%. The material sequenced was blood. Every receptor here comes from a woman aged 25 to 45 in good health.

J is TRBJ1-5 and V is TRBV4-1, with 7 bases fitting TRBD1. The CDR3 spans 15 residues. CDR1 MGHRA and CDR2 YSYEKL come from the germline V gene. Trimming cost V 4 bases and J 0 bases; bases outside gene matches: 3. DNA of the CDR3: TGCGCCAGCAGCCCCGGACAGGTTAGCAATCAGCCCCAGCATTTT. Protein product: CASSPGQVSNQPQHF.

In DNA form, the CDR3 reads TGTGCCCACAAGCGGCGGCCAACTAATGAAAAACTGTTTTTT. This sequence encodes CAHKRRPTNEKLFF. The chain recombines TRBV28 with TRBJ1-4; D gene unclear. CDR1 and CDR2 from the germline V gene are MDHEN and SYDVKM. V lost 11 bases and J lost 0, with 13 bases in between. The CDR3 covers 14 residues.

The genes are TRBV6-5 and TRBJ2-2; D may be TRBD1 or TRBD2 (6 bases each). V was shortened by 7 bases and J by 5 bases, with 17 bases between the two germline ends. CDR1 is MNHEY, CDR2 SVGAGI, per germline. The CDR3 runs to 15 residues. The chain's CDR3 is CASNPGGAGTGELFF. CDR3 nucleotides: TGTGCCAGCAACCCTGGGGGCGCGGGAACCGGGGAGCTGTTTTTT.

The chain links TRBV19 to TRBJ1-4; no reliable D call. This CDR3 is built from 16 residues. CDR1 is LNHDA, CDR2 SQIVND, per germline (reference sequence). V gave up 4 bases and J gave up 0 bases, with 12 bases separating them. The CDR3 loop is CASSTAGRATNEKLFF. The DNA of the CDR3 is TGTGCCAGTAGTACTGCTGGACGGGCAACTAATGAAAAACTGTTTTTT.

The V call is TRBV27, the J call TRBJ2-3; D may be TRBD1 (6 bases). Looked up from germline, CDR1 is MNHEY and CDR2 is SMNVEV (reference sequence). The CDR3 totals 14 residues. V was trimmed by 1 base and J by 6 bases, leaving 11 bases between them. DNA of the CDR3: TGTGCCAGCAGTTTATATAGGGGGTATGATACGCAGTATTTT. It yields the protein CASSLYRGYDTQYF.

The chain has TRBV28 and TRBJ1-6; 8 bases are a match to TRBD1. The CDR3 covers 15 residues. The germline CDR1 and CDR2 sequences are MDHEN and SYDVKM. V gave up 6 bases and J gave up 7 bases; unmatched junction bases: 8. The CDR3 bases are TGTGCCAGCAGCCTCTTTGCAGGGGGCAATTCACCCCTCCACTTT. Translated: CASSLFAGGNSPLHF.

V is TRBV28 and J is TRBJ1-5; D ambiguous. The ends were cut back, 2 bases at V and 0 bases at J, with 11 bases in the middle. CDR3 length: 16 residues. The V gene's germline CDR1 is MDHEN and CDR2 SYDVKM. CDR3 nucleotide sequence: TGTGCCAGCAGTTTAATTTGGGGAATTAGCAATCAGCCCCAGCATTTT. Protein product: CASSLIWGISNQPQHF.

This sequence joins TRBV28 and TRBJ1-5; 12 bases map to TRBD1. V lost 10 bases, J lost 1 base, and 17 bases stayed unmatched. CDR1 and CDR2 (germline): MDHEN, SYDVKM. The length of the CDR3 is 19 residues. CDR3 protein: CAMSVGTGGPEFSNQPQHF. DNA for the CDR3: TGTGCCATGTCCGTGGGGACAGGGGGCCCAGAGTTCAGCAATCAGCCCCAGCATTTT.

The chain uses TRBV27 and TRBJ2-7, with a possible D match to TRBD2 (7 bases). This CDR3 comprises 13 residues. Deletions cut 2 bases from V and 9 bases from J, with 14 bases between. The germline CDR1 and CDR2 sequences are MNHEY and SMNVEV (reference sequence). CDR3 sequence: CASSLGGGQWQYF. The DNA of the CDR3 is TGTGCCAGCAGTTTAGGGGGGGGGCAATGGCAGTACTTC.

The rearrangement uses TRBV10-3 and TRBJ1-2; 9 bases fit TRBD1. The germline CDR1 and CDR2 sequences are ENHRY and SYGVKD. After removal of 5 bases from V and 4 bases from J, the junction contained 5 bases not matched to a gene. The CDR3 runs to 14 residues. CDR3 sequence (DNA): TGTGCCATCAGTAGGACAGGGGTTAGCTATGGCTACACCTTC. Protein: CAISRTGVSYGYTF.

The rearrangement uses TRBV6-2 or TRBV6-3 and TRBJ2-7; D unresolved. The germline V gene has CDR1 MNHEY and CDR2 SVGEGT. This CDR3 contains 12 residues. V lost 0 bases to trimming and J lost 4 bases, with 4 bases between them. CDR3 nucleotides: TGTGCCAGCAGTTACTCCCGATACGAGCAGTACTTC. As protein: CASSYSRYEQYF.

The gene calls are TRBV4-2 and TRBJ1-2, with 11 bases identical to TRBD1. The germline V gene encodes CDR1 LGHNA and CDR2 YNFKEQ. This CDR3 spans 15 amino acids. With 0 bases clipped from V and 12 bases from J, the junction kept 9 bases outside the gene matches. The CDR3 sequence is CASSQDARGTGGNTF. The CDR3 nucleotides are TGTGCCAGCAGCCAAGATGCGAGAGGGACAGGGGGAAACACCTTC.

The chain is built from TRBV5-1 and TRBJ2-7, with D hard to call. The CDR3 is 11 amino acids. Germline V gene sequence: CDR1 SGHRS, CDR2 YFSETQ. With 4 bases removed from V and 5 bases from J, the gap between germline ends came to 7 bases. The CDR3 sequence: CASSPGHEQYF. In DNA, the CDR3 is TGCGCCAGCAGCCCTGGCCACGAGCAGTACTTC.

The genes are TRBV2 and TRBJ1-2; D possibly corresponds to TRBD1 (5 bases). Germline V CDR1 and CDR2: SNHLY, FYNNEI. Trimming removed 2 bases from V and 5 bases from J, with 12 bases in between. This CDR3 has 14 amino acids. As DNA, the CDR3 is TGTGCCAGCAGTGAATATGCAGGGAGTTATGGCTACACCTTC. It encodes CASSEYAGSYGYTF.

The rearrangement links TRBV12-3 or TRBV12-4 to TRBJ1-1; D is ambiguous. The CDR3 sequence is 13 residues long. V gave up 3 bases and J gave up 7 bases, with 12 bases separating them. The CDR3, as DNA: TGTGCCAGCAGTTTCCACTCAACCTTTGAAGCTTTCTTT. Translation: CASSFHSTFEAFF.

This chain links TRBV27 with TRBJ1-5, with D possibly being TRBD1 (6 bases). CDR3 length equals 16 residues. V lost 6 bases, J lost 5 bases, and 20 bases lay in between. Germline V gene data show CDR1 as MNHEY and CDR2 as SMNVEV (reference sequence). The CDR3 sequence is CASRYVGGGLHQPQHF. CDR3 bases: TGTGCCAGCAGGTACGTCGGGGGCGGGTTGCATCAGCCCCAGCATTTT.

This chain links TRBV21-1 with TRBJ2-1; no DNA check was done on the table's D call, TRBD2. TRBV21-1 is shown as a pseudogene. The CDR3 spans 19 residues. The CDR3 is CASSTQHGAGGPHGGEQFF. The CDR3 DNA reads TGTGCCAGCAGCACCCAGCATGGCGCGGGGGGGCCACATGGGGGTGAGCAGTTCTTC.

The chain links TRBV30 to TRBJ1-4, with TRBD1 as a possible D gene (6 bases). V was clipped by 5 bases and J by 3 bases, with 19 bases between them. Germline CDR1 GTSNPN, CDR2 SVGIG (reference sequence). The CDR3 runs to 16 residues. DNA of the CDR3: TGTGCCTGGGGACCGGGGACAACTCCTTCTAATGAAAAACTGTTTTTT. Protein product: CAWGPGTTPSNEKLFF.

The chain links TRBV6-5 to TRBJ2-6; 7 bases are a match to TRBD1. Germline CDR1 is MNHEY and CDR2 is SVGAGI. Losses at the gene ends were 4 bases for V and 1 base for J; bases not matched to a gene: 1. The CDR3 loop spans 15 amino acids. This CDR3 reads CASSLQGSGANVLTF. In DNA form, the CDR3 reads TGTGCCAGCAGTTTACAGGGGTCTGGGGCCAACGTCCTGACTTTC.

This chain joins TRBV5-4 and TRBJ2-7; 11 bases are shared with TRBD2. The CDR3 covers 15 residues. Germline values: CDR1 SGHNT, CDR2 YYREEE (reference sequence). V trimming: 4 bases; J trimming: 0 bases; junction bases outside the gene matches: 3. The CDR3 region is CASSVTSGGSYEQYF. CDR3 nucleotide sequence: TGTGCCAGCAGCGTAACTAGCGGGGGCTCCTACGAGCAGTACTTC.